The source of this TCR beta chain is a study of cytomegalovirus exposure and HLA in healthy donors. PCR employed 60 Vbeta and 13 Jbeta primers. TCRdb keeps only in-frame clones here, not all; method: immunoSEQ multiplex PCR. Of approximately 130,000 clones listed, about two thirds are singletons. The study's findings and limits: Available immune exposure information was restricted to CMV serostatus only. The listing of fewer than 200 TCR beta chains classed them as cytomegalovirus-associated. Researchers reported that a few CMV-associated chains were confirmed in vitro as CMV antigen-specific.

For this clone: No antigen is known for it.

The sample consisted of PBMCs. The receptor's source is a woman in her fifties or sixties in good health and CMV-seropositive.

The CDR3 loop reads CASSQPLAGSYEQYF. CDR3 sequence (DNA): TGCGCCAGCAGCCAGCCCCTGGCAGGGTCCTACGAGCAGTACTTC. The V call is TRBV4-1, the J call TRBJ2-7; D perhaps matches TRBD1 (5 bases). The CDR3 is made up of 15 amino acids. Germline values: CDR1 MGHRA, CDR2 YSYEKL. Trimming cost V 3 bases and J 1 base, with 13 bases left between them.